The source of this T cell receptor beta chain is a study of CD8 T cells in Susac syndrome. Regarding the study as a whole: As acknowledged by the study, its TCR sequencing and HLA analysis included a relatively small number of individuals.

Healthy donors constituted the controls, which were matched for age and sex. The TEMRA cells underwent FACS enrichment, while the CD8+ and CD4+ T cells underwent negative isolation. CDR1 and CDR2 (germline): GTSNPN, SVGIG (reference sequence). Trimming pared 5 bases from V and 0 bases from J, leaving 8 bases between. This CDR3 region has 12 residues. With random hexamers, roughly 0.5 to 1 ug RNA was reverse transcribed. TCR beta CDR3 was amplified by immunoSEQ covering 54 Vbeta and 13 Jbeta. TCRdb independently ran MiXCR on the immunoSEQ multiplex PCR reads; one entry per CDR3 protein. The repertoire holds roughly 120,000 distinct CDR3 sequences, with 85% to 95% as singletons. Concerning this clonotype: Its antigen is as yet unknown.

The TCR was taken from a human donor in good health. The rearrangement joins TRBV30 to TRBJ2-7; D uncertain. The source material was CD4+ T cells from PBMCs. The CDR3 sequence: CAWGRFSYEQYF. The CDR3, as DNA: TGTGCCTGGGGACGGTTCTCCTACGAGCAGTACTTC.